The rows below give T cell receptor beta chains drawn from one sample of a study of technical replicates of blood from several donors. Sequencing used immunoSEQ multiplex PCR; TCRdb keeps in-frame clones, though not all of them. The sample has around 50,000 clones; around nine tenths are singletons. Sample: PBMCs. The receptors originated from a human donor in good health. Some clones in this sample may be carry-over from other donors' samples. The CDR3 runs from the conserved cysteine through the conserved F or W. The D gene is left open where the match is weak. Expanded clones get a size class; other rows say once, few or many, or leave the size out.

.	.	TRBJ2-7	TRBV9	TGTGCCAGCAGCGTATACGATTCGGGAGACGAGCAGTACTTC	CASSVYDSGDEQYF
TRBD2	once	TRBJ2-7	TRBV19	TGTGCCAGTAGTAAAAACTTAGCGGGAGTCGGCGAGCAGTACTTC	CASSKNLAGVGEQYF
.	.	TRBJ2-5	TRBV5-5	TGTGCCAGCAGCTTGGTACAGGGCGGGGGAGAGACCCAGTACTTC	CASSLVQGGGETQYF
.	.	TRBJ1-1	TRBV5-4	TGTGCCAGCAGCAGGACAATGGGCGCTGAAGCTTTCTTT	CASSRTMGAEAFF
TRBD1	.	TRBJ1-2	TRBV6-6	TGTGCCAGCAGTTACGAAGTGACAGGGAGCTATGGCTACACCTTC	CASSYEVTGSYGYTF
.	.	TRBJ2-2	TRBV9	TGTGCCAGCAGCGTAGGGGCAGATCGCACCGGGGAGCTGTTTTTT	CASSVGADRTGELFF
TRBD1	.	TRBJ1-2	TRBV27	TGTGCCAGCAGCTTGACAGGGGACTATGGCTACACCTTC	CASSLTGDYGYTF
TRBD1	.	TRBJ1-6	TRBV5-1	TGCGCCAGCAGCCCCCGACAGGGGATGGGCCAATTGTATTCACCCCTCCACTTT	CASSPRQGMGQLYSPLHF
.	.	TRBJ1-2	TRBV2	TGTGCCAGCACCCCTCGGGGACAAACTCGAGCGAGCTATGGCTACACCTTC	CASTPRGQTRASYGYTF
.	.	TRBJ1-3	TRBV30	TGTGCCTGGAGTACTACCAGGGGTGGCACCATATATTTT	CAWSTTRGGTIYF
TRBD2	.	TRBJ2-1	TRBV2	TGTGCCAGCAGTGAAGAATTAGCGGGGACCCCCAATGAGCAGTTCTTC	CASSEELAGTPNEQFF
TRBD1	.	TRBJ1-4	TRBV7-2	TGTGCCAGCAGCTTAGCTAGCAGGGGGCCTAATGAAAAACTGTTTTTT	CASSLASRGPNEKLFF
TRBD2	.	TRBJ2-3	TRBV7-8	TGTGCCAGCAGCTGGCGGACTAGCGGGACGTTGACAGATACGCAGTATTTT	CASSWRTSGTLTDTQYF
TRBD2	few	TRBJ2-3	TRBV4-2	TGTGCCAGCAGCCAGGAAGTAGCGGGAGGGACAGATACGCAGTATTTT	CASSQEVAGGTDTQYF
.	.	TRBJ1-1	TRBV5-6	TGTGCCAGCAGCATGACAGGAAGGAACACTGAAGCTTTCTTT	CASSMTGRNTEAFF